This T cell receptor beta chain was identified during a study of T-cell memory formation after mild COVID-19. Overall study results and limits: Contracting clones from day 15 to 85 had balanced CD4/CD8; later expanders favoured CD4+.

TCRdb fed the 5' RACE reads into MiXCR, producing one record per CDR3 protein. Found here are 250,000 to 350,000 distinct CDR3 sequences, about 16% of them singletons; the top ten hold more than 20%. This clonotype was seen a few times. Its target is not known. The CDR3 covers 14 residues. Trimming cost V 6 bases and J 2 bases, with 12 bases left between them. Germline loops: CDR1 MGHRA, CDR2 YSYEKL. The source material was PBMCs or a T cell subset sorted from them (not recorded which). The chain carries TRBV4-1 and TRBJ2-3, with D perhaps matching TRBD1 (6 bases). The sequence derives from a man younger than 30 who had mild COVID-19 (a few samples of this study predate the infection). Cell type and time point are not known. The CDR3 reads CASRSTGNTDTQYF. CDR3 in DNA: TGCGCCAGCAGGTCGACAGGAAACACAGATACGCAGTATTTT.